Sequencing of this TCR beta chain was carried out in a study of cytomegalovirus exposure and HLA in healthy donors (TCRdb year 2017). Background for the entire study: According to a later analysis, one platform produced both the approximately 110 validation repertoires and the 620 or so repertoires of the first cohort. To predict cytomegalovirus infection status, the study combined high-throughput TCR immunosequencing, statistical association of individual TCRs with disease status, and machine learning. The study aimed to test whether cataloging public T cell receptors could reveal signatures of past pathogen exposure. In addition to the first cohort of approximately 650 subjects, a separate validation cohort of 130 or so different subjects was used. On the study overall, not on this receptor specifically: A later analysis had no HLA typing for the validation cohort, so co-occurrence there was scored across all 130 or so repertoires. A total of roughly 160 TCR beta chains were listed by the study as associated with cytomegalovirus. According to the authors, the approach could potentially be generalized to other disease states and immunological phenotypes. Three of the identified cytomegalovirus-associated TCR beta chains were confirmed in vitro to be specific for cytomegalovirus antigens. Of the cluster scores, approximately 95% were above 0 in a later analysis, which found that TCRs clustered in the first cohort also tended to co-occur in the 120 validation repertoires. The classifier was reported to diagnose cytomegalovirus status with high specificity and sensitivity in both the original cohort and the validation cohort. Most TCR sequences were observed very rarely across donors, whereas some public TCRs were present in many individuals.

Libraries came from the immunoSEQ multiplex PCR assay. As for how the authors treated the data: A statistical classification framework was developed to diagnose cytomegalovirus status using the catalog of TCR beta chain sequences. This immuneACCESS table, as held by TCRdb, lists in-frame sequences with V and J called but not all clones. Of the missing ones, under half trace to an unresolved V gene in checked studies; the others have no known cause. For V, J and clone size, that table is used; D and trimming come from the DNA. This sample holds fewer than 100,000 clones; roughly 95% were observed only once. 2.5% to 3.5% of the sample is held by the ten biggest clonotypes. From V the trimming removes 3 bases and from J it removes 6 bases, while the gene matches leave 9 bases of the junction unaccounted for. The CDR3 has 15 amino acids, counting the end cysteine and phenylalanine. CDR3 DNA is the only sequence kept; it has 45 bases, read in frame from the first base. CDR1 is given as ENHRY and CDR2 as SYGVKD, both from the germline V gene.

Donors formed part of the validation cohort, which comprised over a hundred subjects and was distinct from the first cohort of 550 to 850 subjects. As to this clone: Its specific antigen is unknown. The record has no base qualities; no much larger clone is one base away.

The receptor chain draws on TRBV10-3 and TRBJ2-7; 9 bases in the junction line up with TRBD1. This TCR was recovered from a young woman in good health and CMV-seropositive. Source material: PBMCs. The encoded CDR3 is CAISDTGGRSGEQYF. Read as DNA, the sequence is TGTGCCATCAGTGACACAGGGGGCCGCTCTGGCGAGCAGTACTTC.